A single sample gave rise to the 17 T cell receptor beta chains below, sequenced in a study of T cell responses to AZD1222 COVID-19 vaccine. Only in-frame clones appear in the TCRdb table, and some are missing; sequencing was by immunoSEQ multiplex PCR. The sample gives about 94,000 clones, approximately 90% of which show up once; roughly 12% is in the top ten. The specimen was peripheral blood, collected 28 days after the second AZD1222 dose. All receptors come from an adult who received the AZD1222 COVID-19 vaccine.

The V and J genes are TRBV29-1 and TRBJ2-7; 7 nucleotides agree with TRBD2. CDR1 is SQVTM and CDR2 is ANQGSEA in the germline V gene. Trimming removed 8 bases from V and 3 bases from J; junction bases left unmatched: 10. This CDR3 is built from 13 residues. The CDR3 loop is CSYRRENSYEQYF. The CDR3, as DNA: TGCAGCTACCGGCGGGAGAACAGCTACGAGCAGTACTTC.

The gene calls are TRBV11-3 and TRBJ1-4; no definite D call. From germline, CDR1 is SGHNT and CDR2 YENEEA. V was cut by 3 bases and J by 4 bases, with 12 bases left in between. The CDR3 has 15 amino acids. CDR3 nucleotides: TGTGCCAGCAGCTTTGGCGGCGAAGTTAATGAAAAACTGTTTTTT. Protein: CASSFGGEVNEKLFF.

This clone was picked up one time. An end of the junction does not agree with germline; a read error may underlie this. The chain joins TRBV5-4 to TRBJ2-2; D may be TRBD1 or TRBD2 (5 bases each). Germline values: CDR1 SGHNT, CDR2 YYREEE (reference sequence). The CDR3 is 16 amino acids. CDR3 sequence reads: CASSPPGLGSTGELFF. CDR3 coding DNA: TGTGCCAGCAGCCCCCCAGGGTTGGGGAGCACCGGAGAGCTGTTTTTT. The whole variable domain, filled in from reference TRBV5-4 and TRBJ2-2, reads ETGVTQSPTHLIKTRGQQVTLRCSSQSGHNTVSWYQQALGQGPQFIFQYYREEENGRGNFPPRFSGLQFPNYSSELNVNALELDDSALYLCASSPPGLGSTGELFFGEGSRLTVL.

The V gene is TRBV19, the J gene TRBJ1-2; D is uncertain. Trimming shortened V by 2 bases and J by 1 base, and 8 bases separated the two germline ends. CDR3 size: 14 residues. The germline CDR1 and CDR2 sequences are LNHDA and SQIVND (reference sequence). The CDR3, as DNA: TGTGCCAGTAGTATATCGGGATTTAACTATGGCTACACCTTC. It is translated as CASSISGFNYGYTF.

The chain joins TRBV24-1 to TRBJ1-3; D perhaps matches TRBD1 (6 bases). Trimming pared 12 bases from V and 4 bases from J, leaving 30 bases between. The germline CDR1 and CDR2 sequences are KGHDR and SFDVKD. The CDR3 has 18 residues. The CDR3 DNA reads TGTGCCGCAAGCCTGACAGGTACGCACACATCTTCCGGAAACACCATATATTTT. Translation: CAASLTGTHTSSGNTIYF.

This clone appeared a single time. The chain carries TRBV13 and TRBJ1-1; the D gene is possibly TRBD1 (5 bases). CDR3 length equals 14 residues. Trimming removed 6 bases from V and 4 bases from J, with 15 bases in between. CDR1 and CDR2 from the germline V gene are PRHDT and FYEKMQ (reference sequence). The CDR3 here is CASSGVSGGTEAFF. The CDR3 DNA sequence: TGTGCCAGCAGTGGGGTCTCTGGGGGCACTGAAGCTTTCTTT.

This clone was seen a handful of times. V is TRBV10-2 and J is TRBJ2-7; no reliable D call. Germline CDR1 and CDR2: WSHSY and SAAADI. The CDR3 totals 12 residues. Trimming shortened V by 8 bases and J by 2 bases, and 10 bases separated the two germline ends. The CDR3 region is CASGSSTYEQYF. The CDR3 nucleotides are TGCGCCAGCGGCTCCTCCACCTACGAGCAGTACTTC.

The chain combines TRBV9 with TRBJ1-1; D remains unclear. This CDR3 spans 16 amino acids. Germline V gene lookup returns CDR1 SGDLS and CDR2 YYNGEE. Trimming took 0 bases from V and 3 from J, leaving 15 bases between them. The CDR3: CASSVDRGSWDTEAFF. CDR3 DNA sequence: TGTGCCAGCAGCGTAGATCGGGGTAGCTGGGACACTGAAGCTTTCTTT.

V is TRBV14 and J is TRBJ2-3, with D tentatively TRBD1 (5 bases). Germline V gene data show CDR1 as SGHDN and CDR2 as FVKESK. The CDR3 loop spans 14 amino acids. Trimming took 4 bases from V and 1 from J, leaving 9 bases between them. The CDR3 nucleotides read TGTGCCAGCAGCCCGAGACAGCGCACAGATACGCAGTATTTT. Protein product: CASSPRQRTDTQYF. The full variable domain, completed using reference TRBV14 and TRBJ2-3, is EAGVTQFPSHSVIEKGQTVTLRCDPISGHDNLYWYRRVMGKEIKFLLHFVKESKQDESGMPNNRFLAERTGGTYSTLKVQPAELEDSGVYFCASSPRQRTDTQYFGPGTRLTVL.

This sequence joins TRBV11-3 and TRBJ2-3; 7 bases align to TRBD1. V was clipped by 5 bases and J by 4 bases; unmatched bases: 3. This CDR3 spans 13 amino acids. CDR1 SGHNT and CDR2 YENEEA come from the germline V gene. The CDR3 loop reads CASSLQGADTQYF. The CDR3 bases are TGTGCCAGCAGCCTCCAGGGGGCAGATACGCAGTATTTT. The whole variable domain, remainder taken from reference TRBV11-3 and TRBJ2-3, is EAGVVQSPRYKIIEKKQPVAFWCNPISGHNTLYWYLQNLGQGPELLIRYENEEAVDDSQLPKDRFSAERLKGVDSTLKIQPAELGDSAVYLCASSLQGADTQYFGPGTRLTVL.

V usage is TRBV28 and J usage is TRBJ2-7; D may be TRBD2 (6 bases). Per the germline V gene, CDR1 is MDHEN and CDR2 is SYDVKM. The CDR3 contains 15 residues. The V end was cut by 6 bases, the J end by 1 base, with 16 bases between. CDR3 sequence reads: CASRAGGLSSYEQYF. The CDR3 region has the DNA TGTGCCAGCAGGGCTGGGGGACTTTCGTCCTACGAGCAGTACTTC.

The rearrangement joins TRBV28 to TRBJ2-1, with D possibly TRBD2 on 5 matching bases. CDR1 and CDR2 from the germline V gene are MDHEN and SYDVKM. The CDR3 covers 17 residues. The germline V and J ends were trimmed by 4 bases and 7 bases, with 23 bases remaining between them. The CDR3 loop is CASSSPRTRLTGNEQFF. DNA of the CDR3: TGTGCCAGCAGTTCCCCCCGAACTAGACTTACGGGGAATGAGCAGTTCTTC.

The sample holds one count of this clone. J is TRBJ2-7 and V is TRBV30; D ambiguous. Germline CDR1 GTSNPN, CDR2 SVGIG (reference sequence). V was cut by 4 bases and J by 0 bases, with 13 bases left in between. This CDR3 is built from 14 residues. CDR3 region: CAWINQENSYEQYF. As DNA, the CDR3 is TGTGCCTGGATTAACCAGGAAAACTCCTACGAGCAGTACTTC.

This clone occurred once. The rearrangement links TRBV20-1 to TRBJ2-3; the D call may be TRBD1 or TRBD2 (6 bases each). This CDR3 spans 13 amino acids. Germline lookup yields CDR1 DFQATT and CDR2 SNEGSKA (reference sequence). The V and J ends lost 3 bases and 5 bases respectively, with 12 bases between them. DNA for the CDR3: TGCAGTGCTAGTAGGGGGGAGATAGATACGCAGTATTTT. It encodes CSASRGEIDTQYF.

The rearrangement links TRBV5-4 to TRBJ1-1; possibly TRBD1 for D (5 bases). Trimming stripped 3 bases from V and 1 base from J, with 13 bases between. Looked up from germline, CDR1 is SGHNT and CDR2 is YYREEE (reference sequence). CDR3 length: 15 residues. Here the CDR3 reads CASSSRDSANTEAFF. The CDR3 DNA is TGTGCCAGCAGCTCGAGGGACTCAGCGAACACTGAAGCTTTCTTT.

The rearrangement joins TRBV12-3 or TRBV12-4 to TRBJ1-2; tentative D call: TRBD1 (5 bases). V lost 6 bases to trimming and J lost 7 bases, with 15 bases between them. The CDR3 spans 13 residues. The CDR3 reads CASSSQVPAGYTF. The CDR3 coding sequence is TGTGCCAGCAGCTCACAGGTGCCGGCTGGCTACACCTTC.

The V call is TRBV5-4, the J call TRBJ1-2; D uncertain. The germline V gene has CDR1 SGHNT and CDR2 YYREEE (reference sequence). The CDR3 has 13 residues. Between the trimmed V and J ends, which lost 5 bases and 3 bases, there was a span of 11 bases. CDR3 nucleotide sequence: TGTGCCAGCAGACTTTTCGGGGACTATGGCTACACCTTC. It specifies CASRLFGDYGYTF.